These 27 T cell receptor beta chains originate from one sample sequenced in a study of PD-1 blockade in classical Hodgkin lymphoma. This sample's time point: newly diagnosed, previously untreated cHL patient sample. Isolation of CD8+ T cells from thawed PBMCs used magnetic negative selection. Method: immunoSEQ multiplex PCR; TCRdb's copy keeps in-frame clones and lacks some. The repertoire holds approximately 9,300 clones, more than 90% seen once, with roughly 8.1% in the top ten. Sequencing used CD8+ T cells from blood. Source of these receptors: a human donor with classical Hodgkin lymphoma.

The chain employs TRBV19 and TRBJ1-2; 7 positions match TRBD1. CDR3 size: 13 residues. The V and J ends lost 9 bases and 2 bases, in that order; junction bases with no gene match: 6. Germline V gene data show CDR1 as LNHDA and CDR2 as SQIVND (reference sequence). The CDR3 is CASHLQGNYGYTF. CDR3 nucleotides: TGTGCCAGCCACCTACAGGGGAACTATGGCTACACCTTC.

The rearrangement joins TRBV6-5 to TRBJ1-2; maybe TRBD1 (6 bases). Germline assignment: CDR1 MNHEY and CDR2 SVGAGI. There are 15 residues in the CDR3. The germline V and J ends were trimmed by 5 bases and 4 bases, with 17 bases remaining between them. CDR3 in amino acids: CASSPTRQDPYGYTF. For the CDR3, the DNA is TGTGCCAGCAGTCCAACTCGACAGGACCCCTATGGCTACACCTTC.

The gene calls are TRBV27 and TRBJ1-5; the D gene is possibly TRBD1 (6 bases). Germline V gene sequence: CDR1 MNHEY, CDR2 SMNVEV (reference sequence). The CDR3 runs 14 residues. The germline V and J ends were trimmed by 3 bases and 1 base, with 7 bases remaining between them. CDR3 sequence (DNA): TGTGCCAGCAGTTTTGGGGGCAGCAATCAGCCCCAGCATTTT. Protein: CASSFGGSNQPQHF.

The chain combines TRBV7-9 with TRBJ2-1; 8 bases are shared with TRBD1. This CDR3 is 15 amino acids long. With 5 bases clipped from V and 10 bases from J, the junction kept 13 bases outside the gene matches. Germline V gene data show CDR1 as SEHNR and CDR2 as FQNEAQ (reference sequence). CDR3 DNA: TGTGCCAGCAGCCCCCCCGGACAGGGTTTTTTGGAGCAGTTCTTC. This codes for CASSPPGQGFLEQFF.

V is TRBV6-5 and J is TRBJ1-2; D uncertain. Germline values: CDR1 MNHEY, CDR2 SVGAGI. V gave up 6 bases and J gave up 9 bases, with 11 bases separating them. The CDR3 sequence is 11 residues long. The CDR3 protein is CASRTGPRYTF. The CDR3 DNA follows: TGTGCCAGCAGAACTGGACCTCGCTACACCTTC.

This chain connects TRBV7-8 to TRBJ1-4; D not certain. Trimming stripped 2 bases from V and 8 bases from J, with 18 bases between. The germline CDR1 and CDR2 sequences are SGHVS and FQNEAQ. This CDR3 comprises 16 residues. The CDR3, as DNA: TGTGCCAGCAGCTTAAGTTTGGGCATGGGGTGGGAAAAACTGTTTTTT. Translated: CASSLSLGMGWEKLFF.

The CDR3 is CASSLGRGETQYF. The CDR3 nucleotides read TGTGCCAGCAGTTTGGGCAGGGGAGAGACCCAGTACTTC. V usage is TRBV27 and J usage is TRBJ2-5; possible D gene TRBD1, 6 bases. V dropped 3 bases and J dropped 4 bases, with 9 bases sitting between them. Germline CDR1 and CDR2: MNHEY and SMNVEV (reference sequence). The CDR3 runs to 13 residues.

This rearrangement joins TRBV11-2 to TRBJ2-5; D gene ambiguous. CDR1 and CDR2 from the germline V gene are SGHAT and FQNNGV. This CDR3 is 12 amino acids long. Trimming pared 1 base from V and 4 bases from J, leaving 4 bases between. CDR3 protein: CASSLGRETQYF. CDR3 sequence (DNA): TGTGCCAGCAGCTTAGGTAGAGAGACCCAGTACTTC.

This rearrangement joins TRBV27 to TRBJ2-7; 7 positions agree with TRBD2. Trimming removed 6 bases from V and 2 bases from J; junction bases left unmatched: 4. Germline V gene data show CDR1 as MNHEY and CDR2 as SMNVEV (reference sequence). The CDR3 is made up of 13 amino acids. This CDR3 is CASRGGSTYEQYF. CDR3 coding DNA: TGTGCCAGCAGGGGAGGGAGCACCTACGAGCAGTACTTC.

This chain uses TRBV5-4 with TRBJ2-3, with D possibly matching TRBD2 (5 bases). CDR1 SGHNT and CDR2 YYREEE come from the germline V gene (reference sequence). Trimming stripped 0 bases from V and 4 bases from J, with 12 bases between. The CDR3 contains 15 residues. The CDR3 sequence: CASSLDEGGADTQYF. The CDR3 DNA follows: TGTGCCAGCAGCTTGGACGAGGGTGGCGCAGATACGCAGTATTTT.

The chain is built from TRBV4-2 and TRBJ1-4, with D possibly TRBD1 on 6 matching bases. Trimming took off 3 bases at V and 6 bases at J, with 23 bases between the two ends. Per germline, CDR1 LGHNA and CDR2 YNFKEQ. This CDR3 spans 18 amino acids. The DNA of the CDR3 is TGTGCCAGCAGCCAGGGCCGGGCTGGGGGCCTGGAGGATGAAAAACTGTTTTTT. Translating gives CASSQGRAGGLEDEKLFF.

CDR3: CASSITGTATYEQYF. The CDR3 DNA reads as TGTGCCAGCAGTATAACCGGGACTGCCACCTACGAGCAGTACTTC. The chain links TRBV6-1 to TRBJ2-7; perhaps TRBD2 as D (6 bases). Germline V gene data show CDR1 as MNHNS and CDR2 as SASEGT. The germline V and J ends were trimmed by 5 bases and 2 bases, with 16 bases remaining between them. The CDR3 contains 15 residues.

The chain has TRBV6-5 and TRBJ2-6, with D possibly being TRBD1 or TRBD2 (5 bases each). CDR3 length: 15 residues. Trimming took 6 bases from V and 2 from J, leaving 11 bases between them. In germline, CDR1 is MNHEY, CDR2 SVGAGI. The CDR3 nucleotides read TGTGCCAGCAGCCCCGGGACGGCTGGGGCCAACGTCCTGACTTTC. This gives the protein CASSPGTAGANVLTF.

This chain connects TRBV4-1 to TRBJ2-4; 12 nucleotides agree with TRBD1. The germline gives CDR1 MGHRA, CDR2 YSYEKL. The CDR3 extends over 15 amino acids. Trimming took 3 bases from V and 8 from J; bases not matched to a gene: 5. The CDR3: CASSQEGQGAYIQYF. In DNA form, the CDR3 reads TGCGCCAGCAGCCAGGAGGGACAGGGGGCTTACATTCAGTACTTC.

This clone was observed once. V and J are TRBV30 and TRBJ2-2; no reliable D call. This CDR3 has 13 residues. Trimming pared 5 bases from V and 6 bases from J, leaving 13 bases between. The germline gives CDR1 GTSNPN, CDR2 SVGIG (reference sequence). CDR3 nucleotide sequence: TGTGCCTGGGAAGAAATCGGTGCCGGGGAGCTGTTTTTT. Residues: CAWEEIGAGELFF.

V and J are TRBV23-1 and TRBJ1-1; a weak D match, TRBD1 (5 bases). TRBV23-1 is labeled an ORF, and its function is uncertain. The CDR3 is made up of 18 amino acids. Trimming left V 0 bases short and J 0 bases short, with 17 bases between. CDR3 protein: CASSQSLRDGTMNTEAFF. The CDR3 DNA reads TGCGCCAGCAGTCAATCGCTTAGGGACGGAACTATGAACACTGAAGCTTTCTTT.

The gene calls are TRBV19 and TRBJ2-2, with unresolved D. V dropped 3 bases and J dropped 6 bases, with 11 bases sitting between them. CDR3 length: 14 amino acids. Germline CDR1 reads LNHDA; CDR2 reads SQIVND (reference sequence). The CDR3 loop is CASSMMSGPGELFF. The CDR3 region has the DNA TGTGCCAGTAGTATGATGAGTGGGCCCGGGGAGCTGTTTTTT.

This chain's CDR3 is CASSPPETLGGTDTQYF. The DNA of the CDR3 is TGTGCCAGCAGTCCCCCCGAGACGTTGGGCGGTACAGATACGCAGTATTTT. The V gene is TRBV28, the J gene TRBJ2-3, with unresolved D. The CDR3 has 17 residues. The V end lost 5 bases, the J end lost 3 bases, and 21 bases lay between the germline ends. Germline V gene lookup returns CDR1 MDHEN and CDR2 SYDVKM.

The rearrangement uses TRBV11-2 and TRBJ2-1; 13 bases match TRBD2. CDR3 length equals 14 residues. The V and J ends lost 6 bases and 4 bases, in that order; junction bases with no gene match: 0. Per germline, CDR1 SGHAT and CDR2 FQNNGV. In DNA, the CDR3 is TGTGCCAGCAGACTAGCGGGAGGGTACAATGAGCAGTTCTTC. This codes for CASRLAGGYNEQFF.

CDR3: CASSPRPGGSGNTIYF. CDR3 nucleotide sequence: TGTGCCAGCAGCCCCCGGCCAGGGGGCTCAGGAAACACCATATATTTT. The V and J genes are TRBV7-9 and TRBJ1-3; 8 bases match TRBD1. Trimming removed 5 bases from V and 4 bases from J; junction bases left unmatched: 10. There are 16 residues in the CDR3. The germline CDR1 and CDR2 sequences are SEHNR and FQNEAQ (reference sequence).

The chain joins TRBV5-6 to TRBJ1-4; the D is unclear. CDR3 length: 13 residues. Looked up from germline, CDR1 is SGHDT and CDR2 is YYEEEE. Trimming removed 2 bases from V and 0 bases from J, with 2 bases in between. CDR3 DNA sequence: TGTGCCAGCAGCTTTGCAACTAATGAAAAACTGTTTTTT. Translation gives CASSFATNEKLFF.

The gene calls are TRBV19 and TRBJ1-1; D is possibly TRBD1 (6 bases). The germline V gene has CDR1 LNHDA and CDR2 SQIVND (reference sequence). There are 16 residues in the CDR3. The V end lost 6 bases, the J end lost 0 bases, and 17 bases lay between the germline ends. The CDR3 DNA follows: TGTGCCAGTAGCAACGGACAGAGCACCTTGAACACTGAAGCTTTCTTT. It codes for CASSNGQSTLNTEAFF.

This chain uses TRBV6-1 with TRBJ1-1; the D is unclear. Germline V gene lookup returns CDR1 MNHNS and CDR2 SASEGT. The CDR3 is made up of 13 amino acids. V gave up 3 bases and J gave up 1 base, with 6 bases separating them. CDR3 DNA sequence: TGTGCCAGCAGTGATTCAGGGAACACTGAAGCTTTCTTT. Residues: CASSDSGNTEAFF.

The chain is built from TRBV4-3 and TRBJ1-3; a possible D gene is TRBD1 (6 bases). CDR1 is LGHNA and CDR2 is YSLEER in the germline V gene. The CDR3 loop spans 17 amino acids. Trimming stripped 0 bases from V and 2 bases from J, with 14 bases between. The CDR3 DNA sequence: TGCGCCAGCAGCCAAGATGCAGGGGTCTTTGCTGGAAACACCATATATTTT. Protein product: CASSQDAGVFAGNTIYF.

The CDR3 nucleotides read TGTGCCAGCAGCTTGCTAGCTTACGAGCAGTACTTC. It translates to CASSLLAYEQYF. This chain uses TRBV5-6 with TRBJ2-7, with D maybe TRBD2 (5 bases). Per the germline V gene, CDR1 is SGHDT and CDR2 is YYEEEE. Trimming stripped 1 base from V and 4 bases from J, with 6 bases between. This CDR3 is 12 amino acids long.

This chain connects TRBV18 to TRBJ1-4; 9 bases line up with TRBD1. Germline V gene data show CDR1 as KGHSH and CDR2 as LQKENI. The trim removed 4 bases at V and 5 bases at J, leaving 2 bases unmatched. The CDR3 spans 14 residues. CDR3 in DNA: TGTGCCAGCTCACTAACAGGGGGCAATGAAAAACTGTTTTTT. Translated, it gives CASSLTGGNEKLFF.

The chain joins TRBV6-1 to TRBJ1-5, with D unclear. The CDR3 spans 14 residues. Trimming cost V 4 bases and J 4 bases, with 11 bases left between them. Germline CDR1 is MNHNS and CDR2 is SASEGT. CDR3 sequence (DNA): TGTGCCAGCAGTGGTGACTCGGAAAATCAGCCCCAGCATTTT. Its protein is CASSGDSENQPQHF.